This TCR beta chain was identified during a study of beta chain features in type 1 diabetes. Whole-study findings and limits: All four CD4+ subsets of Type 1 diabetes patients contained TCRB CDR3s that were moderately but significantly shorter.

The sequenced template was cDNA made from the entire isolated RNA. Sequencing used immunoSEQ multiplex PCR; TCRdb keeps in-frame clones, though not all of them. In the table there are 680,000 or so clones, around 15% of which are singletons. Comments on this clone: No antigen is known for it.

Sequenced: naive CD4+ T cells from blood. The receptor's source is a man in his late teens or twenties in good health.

Here the CDR3 reads CASSFGSPETQYF. CDR3 DNA sequence: TGTGCCAGCAGTTTCGGCAGCCCAGAGACCCAGTACTTC. The genes are TRBV27 and TRBJ2-5; D uncertain. The CDR3 runs to 13 residues. With 3 bases removed from V and 4 bases from J, the gap between germline ends came to 9 bases. Germline lookup yields CDR1 MNHEY and CDR2 SMNVEV (reference sequence).